The next 30 T cell receptor beta chains were all read from a single sample in a study of CD8 T cells in ankylosing spondylitis. TCRdb called the 5' RACE reads again in MiXCR, with one record for every CDR3 protein. The repertoire holds tens of thousands of distinct CDR3 sequences, 27% seen once, with roughly 60% in the top ten. Material: blood, either unsorted or a sorted T cell fraction (not recorded which). Every receptor here comes from a male donor with ankylosing spondylitis or in good health (not recorded which).

The chain joins TRBV15 to TRBJ1-1, with TRBD1 identical over 8 bases. Per the germline V gene, CDR1 is LNHNV and CDR2 is YYDKDF (reference sequence). Germline trimming cut 2 bases from V and 6 bases from J; bases unmatched to any gene: 11. There are 16 residues in the CDR3. The DNA for the CDR3 is TGTGCCACCAGCAGACATGGGACAGGATTGGAAGCTGAAGCTTTCTTT. Translation gives CATSRHGTGLEAEAFF.

The CDR3 DNA reads as TGTGCCAGCAGTTACGGCGGCCAGGGTGGGTTTAGTGAGCAGTTCTTC. Encoded protein: CASSYGGQGGFSEQFF. The V gene is TRBV6-5, the J gene TRBJ2-1, with a tentative D call TRBD1 (5 bases). Germline V gene data show CDR1 as MNHEY and CDR2 as SVGAGI. Trimming removed 2 bases from V and 9 bases from J, with 20 bases in between. CDR3 length equals 16 residues.

V usage is TRBV3-1 and J usage is TRBJ1-1; unclear D gene. The V gene's germline CDR1 is LGHDT and CDR2 YNNKEL (reference sequence). CDR3 length: 16 amino acids. Deletions cut 0 bases from V and 6 bases from J, with 17 bases between. CDR3 coding DNA: TGTGCCAGCAGCCAAGATCGGGCAGGATCCACTGCTGAAGCTTTCTTT. As protein: CASSQDRAGSTAEAFF.

The chain links TRBV12-3 or TRBV12-4 to TRBJ2-7; 9 bases line up with TRBD1. The J segment lost 0 bases and the V segment lost 5 bases, leaving 8 bases of the junction unmatched. The CDR3 runs 16 residues. Here the CDR3 DNA reads TGTGCCAGCAGTCCCGGGGACAGGGCCCACTCCTACGAGCAGTACTTC. This sequence encodes CASSPGDRAHSYEQYF.

On this clonotype: One end of the junction fails to match germline, which may point to a read error. The chain links TRBV5-1 to TRBJ2-4; D gene ambiguous. The CDR3 is made up of 15 amino acids. CDR1 and CDR2 (germline): SGHRS, YFSETQ. The CDR3, as DNA: TGCGCCAGCAGGCCAGGACGGACCGCCAAAAACACTCAGTACTTC. Residues: CASRPGRTAKNTQYF.

This clonotype occurred a few times. The V call is TRBV3-1, the J call TRBJ2-5; either TRBD1 or TRBD2 may fit D (5 bases each). CDR3 length: 13 amino acids. Per the germline V gene, CDR1 is LGHDT and CDR2 is YNNKEL (reference sequence). V was pared by 8 bases and J by 1 base, with 11 bases between. CDR3 sequence (DNA): TGTGCCAGCTGGCCAGGGACCCAAGAGACCCAGTACTTC. Encoded protein: CASWPGTQETQYF.

The table lists this clonotype with many counts. The DNA for the CDR3 is TGTGCCAGCAGACAAAGGACTAGACAAAGCTCCTACGAGCAGTACTTC. It encodes CASRQRTRQSSYEQYF. This chain joins TRBV6-1 and TRBJ2-7; TRBD2 matches 7 bases. The trim removed 6 bases at V and 0 bases at J, leaving 11 bases unmatched. Looked up from germline, CDR1 is MNHNS and CDR2 is SASEGT. CDR3 length equals 16 residues.

This clonotype was observed a single time. The chain recombines TRBV5-1 with TRBJ1-1, with D tentatively TRBD1 (6 bases). There are 15 residues in the CDR3. The V gene lost 0 bases and the J gene lost 5 bases, with 14 bases spanning the gap. CDR1 SGHRS and CDR2 YFSETQ come from the germline V gene. The CDR3 DNA reads TGCGCCAGCAGCTTGGCCCTTGGGAGGGGGACTGAAGCTTTCTTT. Translation: CASSLALGRGTEAFF.

In the case of this clonotype: A single base separates this from a much larger clone, so it may be a read error. The gene calls are TRBV18 and TRBJ2-7; 9 nucleotides align to TRBD1. This CDR3 has 16 amino acids. The germline V gene has CDR1 KGHSH and CDR2 LQKENI. CDR3 nucleotide sequence: TGTGCCAGCTCACCGAACCGGGACAGGGTGCAGTACGACCAGTACTTC. It codes for CASSPNRDRVQYDQYF.

Only a few counts were recorded for this clonotype. The genes are TRBV12-3 or TRBV12-4 and TRBJ2-7, with 7 bases lining up with TRBD1. The CDR3 runs to 16 residues. The ends lost 5 bases at V and 1 base at J; junction bases unmatched: 11. The CDR3 protein is CASSPKGADSSYEQYF. The CDR3 coding sequence is TGTGCCAGCAGTCCAAAGGGGGCCGATAGTTCCTACGAGCAGTACTTC.

This clonotype was counted at least ten times. The chain is built from TRBV29-1 and TRBJ1-1, with D unclear. Germline V gives CDR1 SQVTM, CDR2 ANQGSEA. This CDR3 contains 11 residues. Trimming took 4 bases from V and 0 from J, leaving 3 bases between them. The DNA of the CDR3 is TGCAGCGTTGCGGTGAACACTGAAGCTTTCTTT. Protein product: CSVAVNTEAFF.

The chain joins TRBV19 to TRBJ2-1, with D perhaps matching TRBD1 (6 bases). Trimming shortened V by 9 bases and J by 2 bases, and 11 bases separated the two germline ends. CDR1 is LNHDA, CDR2 SQIVND, per germline (reference sequence). This CDR3 has 13 residues. In nucleotides, the CDR3 is TGTGCCAGCAACAGGGCTCCCTACAATGAGCAGTTCTTC. This encodes CASNRAPYNEQFF. The full variable domain, its missing parts supplied by reference TRBV19 and TRBJ2-1, is DGGITQSPKYLFRKEGQNVTLSCEQNLNHDAMYWYRQDPGQGLRLIYYSQIVNDFQKGDIAEGYSVSREKKESFPLTVTSAQKNPTAFYLCASNRAPYNEQFFGPGTRLTVL.

The V gene is TRBV15, the J gene TRBJ2-5, with D unclear. Germline CDR1 LNHNV, CDR2 YYDKDF (reference sequence). The CDR3 spans 20 residues. V was pared by 0 bases and J by 4 bases, with 27 bases between. This chain's CDR3 is CATSRDMFRNSHSPTETQYF. CDR3 sequence (DNA): TGTGCCACCAGCAGAGATATGTTTCGGAACAGTCACAGCCCTACAGAGACCCAGTACTTC.

This clonotype was detected only a few times. The chain links TRBV4-1 to TRBJ1-1, with no clear D. Germline CDR1 reads MGHRA; CDR2 reads YSYEKL. This CDR3 region has 14 residues. This chain's CDR3 is CVSRRSGETTEAFF. The CDR3 DNA is TGCGTCAGTAGGAGGTCAGGAGAGACCACTGAAGCTTTCTTT.

The V gene is TRBV20-1, the J gene TRBJ1-5, with unresolved D. Germline-derived CDR1 and CDR2 are DFQATT and SNEGSKA (reference sequence). Trimming stripped 3 bases from V and 3 bases from J, with 9 bases between. The CDR3 is made up of 13 amino acids. CDR3 DNA: TGCAGTGCTAGGTCAGCATTCAATCAGCCCCAGCATTTT. As protein: CSARSAFNQPQHF.

This clonotype was seen at least ten times. V and J are TRBV11-2 and TRBJ2-5, with 8 bases that match TRBD2. With V trimmed by 8 bases and J by 4 bases, 9 bases remained unmatched. The germline V gene encodes CDR1 SGHAT and CDR2 FQNNGV. The CDR3 is 14 amino acids. CDR3 sequence reads: CASGLANLGETQYF. The CDR3 DNA reads as TGTGCCAGCGGACTAGCTAATTTGGGAGAGACCCAGTACTTC.

This clonotype came up many times. The chain links TRBV20-1 to TRBJ1-2; the D gene is possibly TRBD1 (5 bases). The germline V gene has CDR1 DFQATT and CDR2 SNEGSKA (reference sequence). This CDR3 has 14 residues. V lost 3 bases to trimming and J lost 4 bases, with 15 bases between them. CDR3 in DNA: TGCAGTGCTAGGGGGCTCAGGGCTAGCTATGGCTACACCTTC. This sequence encodes CSARGLRASYGYTF.

With regard to this clonotype: At one end, the junction sequence differs from germline, possibly due to a read error. CDR3 protein: CSVEGALQGNNEQFF. CDR3 in DNA: TGCAGCGTCGAAGGCGCTTTACAGGGAAACAATGAGCAGTTCTTC. V and J are TRBV29-1 and TRBJ2-1; possible D gene TRBD1, 6 bases. CDR3 size: 15 residues. The V gene's germline CDR1 is SQVTM and CDR2 ANQGSEA.

This clonotype appeared a few times. The chain has TRBV20-1 and TRBJ2-7, with 10 bases matching TRBD1. This CDR3 is built from 12 residues. CDR1 is DFQATT, CDR2 SNEGSKA, per germline (reference sequence). Trimming removed 5 bases from V and 7 bases from J; junction bases left unmatched: 5. The CDR3: CSAWTGGKEQYF. The CDR3 DNA sequence: TGCAGTGCTTGGACAGGGGGAAAAGAGCAGTACTTC.

This rearrangement joins TRBV25-1 to TRBJ1-3; 7 nucleotides match TRBD1. The V gene's germline CDR1 is MGHDK and CDR2 SYGVNS. V trimming: 1 base; J trimming: 0 bases; junction bases outside the gene matches: 6. The CDR3 runs to 17 residues. The CDR3 spells CASSESGDSDSGNTIYF. The CDR3 DNA reads as TGTGCCAGCAGTGAATCAGGGGACAGCGACTCTGGAAACACCATATATTTT.

This clonotype showed up just a few times. This chain links TRBV9 with TRBJ1-3; possibly TRBD1 for D (5 bases). V was shortened by 7 bases and J by 10 bases, with 21 bases between the two germline ends. This CDR3 spans 14 amino acids. From germline, CDR1 is SGDLS and CDR2 YYNGEE. The CDR3, as DNA: TGTGCCAGCCAAGGTCCGGGACCGAAAGAAACCATATATTTT. It yields the protein CASQGPGPKETIYF.

V usage is TRBV20-1 and J usage is TRBJ2-3; a weak D match, TRBD2 (6 bases). This CDR3 has 13 amino acids. The germline V gene has CDR1 DFQATT and CDR2 SNEGSKA (reference sequence). Trimming removed 6 bases at V and 2 bases at J, with 12 bases between. In DNA form, the CDR3 reads TGCAGTGCCCTGGCGGGGACCACAGATACGCAGTATTTT. The encoded protein is CSALAGTTDTQYF.

The rearrangement joins TRBV5-1 to TRBJ2-3, with D uncertain. CDR3 size: 16 residues. Germline V gene lookup returns CDR1 SGHRS and CDR2 YFSETQ. V was pared by 2 bases and J by 0 bases, with 13 bases between. CDR3: CASSFLTTTSTDTQYF. For the CDR3, the DNA is TGCGCCAGCAGCTTCCTCACTACCACTAGCACAGATACGCAGTATTTT.

This chain joins TRBV6-1 and TRBJ2-2, with 7 bases identical to TRBD1. CDR3 length: 15 amino acids. Germline CDR1 is MNHNS and CDR2 is SASEGT. The V and J ends lost 6 bases and 4 bases, in that order; junction bases with no gene match: 8. CDR3 coding DNA: TGTGCCAGCAGACCTATGGGACAGATCACCGGGGAGCTGTTTTTT. Translating gives CASRPMGQITGELFF.

This clonotype was found a few times. The chain employs TRBV20-1 and TRBJ2-1, with TRBD2 identical over 11 bases. The length of the CDR3 is 17 residues. V lost 1 base, J lost 0 bases, and 5 bases stayed unmatched. Germline CDR1 reads DFQATT; CDR2 reads SNEGSKA (reference sequence). The CDR3 DNA sequence: TGCAGTGCTAGAGCACTAGCGGGGGAAAGCTCCTACAATGAGCAGTTCTTC. It specifies CSARALAGESSYNEQFF.

This clonotype was seen at least ten times. The CDR3 reads CASSSIPGTRVTFF. For the CDR3, the DNA is TGTGCCAGCAGTTCCATCCCGGGGACGAGAGTGACTTTCTTT. The J gene is TRBJ1-1, the V gene TRBV28, with D perhaps TRBD1 (5 bases). Between the trimmed V and J ends, which lost 4 bases and 12 bases, there was a span of 21 bases. The germline V gene has CDR1 MDHEN and CDR2 SYDVKM. This CDR3 is built from 14 residues.

This chain links TRBV15 with TRBJ1-5; D perhaps matches TRBD1 (5 bases). CDR1 is LNHNV and CDR2 is YYDKDF in the germline V gene (reference sequence). The CDR3 runs 15 residues. Trimming shortened V by 1 base and J by 4 bases, and 11 bases separated the two germline ends. The DNA for the CDR3 is TGTGCCACCAGCAGAGCGGGCAGGGCGAATCAGCCCCAGCATTTT. Its translation: CATSRAGRANQPQHF.

The genes are TRBV5-1 and TRBJ2-1; 8 nucleotides align to TRBD2. CDR3 length equals 15 residues. Germline lookup yields CDR1 SGHRS and CDR2 YFSETQ. The V segment lost 2 bases and the J segment 9 bases; nucleotides outside the gene matches: 10. CDR3: CASSFGSGSSSEQFF. The CDR3 DNA sequence: TGCGCCAGCAGCTTTGGGAGCGGGAGTTCGAGTGAGCAGTTCTTC.

V is TRBV11-2 and J is TRBJ1-1; D is uncertain. Germline CDR1 and CDR2: SGHAT and FQNNGV. V was pared by 3 bases and J by 1 base, with 9 bases between. The CDR3 loop spans 14 amino acids. CDR3 residues: CASSFDPRNTEAFF. Here the CDR3 DNA reads TGTGCCAGCAGCTTCGACCCACGGAACACTGAAGCTTTCTTT.

This clonotype has only a few counts. CDR3 coding DNA: TGCAGTGCTGACACCGGGACAGGGGCCTACGAGCAGTACGTC. This sequence encodes CSADTGTGAYEQYV. The chain carries TRBV20-1 and TRBJ2-7, with 10 bases matching TRBD1. The V gene end was trimmed by 5 bases and the J gene end by 2 bases; junction bases not matched to a gene: 6. Germline V gene sequence: CDR1 DFQATT, CDR2 SNEGSKA (reference sequence). The CDR3 is 14 residues long.